The sequence of this T cell receptor beta chain was determined in a study of shared clonotypes between healthy human individuals (dated by TCRdb to 2020 to 2021). Context from the whole study: A couple of women and a few men aged 18 to 49 years were included in the cohort. For each donor, CD4 naive and CD4 memory were each given three plates, CD8 naive was given two plates, and CD8 memory was given one plate. The study deeply sequenced blood TCR repertoires of several healthy adults to estimate repertoire size and the extent of clonotype sharing between individuals. To increase sequencing depth and limit assay-specific biases, different laboratories used diverse techniques to prepare libraries and sequence TCR repertoires. Between about 0.94 and 8.9 billion PBMCs per donor were obtained by leukapheresis.

The full study reports these points: Pairwise subsampling led to the expectation that sequencing depth would affect the degree of clonotype sharing among donors. The small number of donors limited the genetic and exposure-history diversity represented. When four donors were compared, the shared fraction of clonotypes was about 5% for naive CD4, roughly 3.3% for naive CD8, 2.3% for memory CD4, and 0.35% to 0.4% for memory CD8. Naive subsets generally had larger estimated clonotype richness than memory subsets did. Rarefaction of sorted-subset datasets indicated incomplete sequencing despite the large sequencing depth. Compared with non-shared clonotypes, the clonotypes found in all four sorted-subset donors had higher generation probabilities. Sampling was limited to blood, and TCR repertoires in tissue likely differ from TCR repertoires in blood.

CD8 naive samples were CD45RO-negative cells positively selected for CCR7, giving a CD45RA+CCR7+ population that excluded TemRA cells. Donors were healthy HIV-negative adults with no recently reported acute infections or vaccinations. Every donor was a Caucasian adult living in Nashville, Tennessee, USA. Blood was collected by leukapheresis, and PBMCs were isolated by Ficoll-Histopaque density gradient centrifugation and then cryopreserved in liquid nitrogen vapor phase. Analytical flow cytometry was used to check the purity and quantity of every magnetically sorted T cell population. Genomic DNA was isolated from each sorted fraction and quantified by UV absorbance on a Nanodrop 2000c. The CDR3 measures 15 amino acids from cysteine to phenylalanine. Only the CDR3 region is kept as DNA, spanning 45 bases read in frame from base 1. Looking up the germline V gene yields CDR1 MDHEN and CDR2 SYDVKM. V drops 6 bases and J drops 1 base, leaving 15 bases in between.

Using the deep immunoSEQ assay, TCR CDR3 regions were amplified from genomic DNA by multiplex PCR. Extracted genomic DNA from each cell subset was spread evenly across all wells of several immunoSEQ 96-well plates, with each plate serving as a replicate. Each replicate PCR for sorted subsets received approximately 200 ng genomic DNA, equal to 30,000 or so T cell genomes. The purified libraries were quantified using a Qubit 3.0 fluorometer, sized with a Bioanalyzer 2100, and then quantified again using the KAPA Library Quantification kit. Every immunoSEQ 96-well plate was sequenced on a dedicated single-read 150-cycle Illumina NextSeq 550 flow cell. In the paper's pipeline: Because only junctional sequences without quality scores were contained in the immunoSEQ output, filtering matching that applied to full-length reads could not be performed. Sequences were annotated with PyIR, a Python wrapper for IgBLAST v1.9, and V/J genes and CDR3 were assigned using IMGT germline references. Reads with weak V/J assignments (E-value above 1e-6), missing CDR3, stop codons, out-of-frame junctions, or ambiguous translated residues were removed. V3J clonotypes were defined by identical inferred V gene, J gene, and CDR3 amino acid sequence. Percentage overlap between repertoires was computed as shared unique clonotypes divided by the size of the smaller repertoire. Richness of each repertoire was evaluated using RTK rarefaction, the Chao1 estimator, and Recon v2.1 estimates of unobserved clonotypes. OLGA was used to compute generation probabilities for all TCRbeta clonotypes that the gDNA method yielded from a few donors. TCRdb's version of the immuneACCESS table is confined to in-frame rearrangements and falls short of the full clone set. An unresolved V gene accounts for under half of the shortfall where checked; the remainder is of unknown origin. That table supplies the V and J calls and clone size; D and trimming were determined from the DNA. This sample is represented by fewer than 850,000 clones; around 96% of them were singletons. The top ten clones comprise under 0.3% of the sample.

Note on this clone: Its antigen is currently not known. No base quality information exists; no much larger clone differs at one position.

Sequencing was carried out using naive CD8+ T cells sorted from blood. Reading the label with the study, this specimen's cell subset or site is: CD45RA+CCR7+. The sequence derives from a man aged 25 to 40 in good health. The chain employs TRBV28 and TRBJ1-1; the D gene cannot be resolved reliably. The CDR3 reads CASSYPPGKNTEAFF. Here is the DNA: TGTGCCAGCAGCTACCCCCCCGGGAAGAACACTGAAGCTTTCTTT.